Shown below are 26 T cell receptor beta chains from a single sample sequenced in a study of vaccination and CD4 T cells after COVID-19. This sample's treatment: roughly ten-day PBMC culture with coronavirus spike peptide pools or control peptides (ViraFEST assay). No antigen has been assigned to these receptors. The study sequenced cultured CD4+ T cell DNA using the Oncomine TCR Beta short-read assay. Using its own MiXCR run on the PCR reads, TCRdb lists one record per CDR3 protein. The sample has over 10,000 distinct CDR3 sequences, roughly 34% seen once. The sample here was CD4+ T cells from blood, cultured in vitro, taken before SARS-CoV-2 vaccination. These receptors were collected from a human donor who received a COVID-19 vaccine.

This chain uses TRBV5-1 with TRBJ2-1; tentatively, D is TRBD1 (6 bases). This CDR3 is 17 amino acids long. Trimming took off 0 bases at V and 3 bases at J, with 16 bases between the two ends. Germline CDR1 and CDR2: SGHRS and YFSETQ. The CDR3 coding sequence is TGCGCCAGCAGCTTGGGATGGTTCCAGGGGCTCTACAATGAGCAGTTCTTC. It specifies CASSLGWFQGLYNEQFF.

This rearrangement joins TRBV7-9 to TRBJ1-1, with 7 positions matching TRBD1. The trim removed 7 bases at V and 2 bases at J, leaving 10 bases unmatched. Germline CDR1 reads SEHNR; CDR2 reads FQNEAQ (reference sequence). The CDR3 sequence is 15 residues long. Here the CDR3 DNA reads TGTGCCAGCACCGAAGGGGGACAGCGAAACACTGAAGCTTTCTTT. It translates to CASTEGGQRNTEAFF.

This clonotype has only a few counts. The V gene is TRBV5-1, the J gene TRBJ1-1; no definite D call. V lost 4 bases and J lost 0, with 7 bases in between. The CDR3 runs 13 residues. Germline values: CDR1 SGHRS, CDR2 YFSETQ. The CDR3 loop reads CASSPYMNTEAFF. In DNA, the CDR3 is TGCGCCAGCAGCCCGTACATGAACACTGAAGCTTTCTTT.

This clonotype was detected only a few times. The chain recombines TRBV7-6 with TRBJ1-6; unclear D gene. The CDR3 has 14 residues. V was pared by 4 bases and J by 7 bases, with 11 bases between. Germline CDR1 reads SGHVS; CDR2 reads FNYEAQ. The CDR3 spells CASSSHDQNSPLHF. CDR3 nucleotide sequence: TGTGCCAGCAGCTCCCATGATCAGAATTCACCCCTCCACTTT.

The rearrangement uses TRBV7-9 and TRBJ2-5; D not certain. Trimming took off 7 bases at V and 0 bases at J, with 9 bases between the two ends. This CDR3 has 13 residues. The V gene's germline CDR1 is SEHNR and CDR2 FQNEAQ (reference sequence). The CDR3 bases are TGTGCCAGCAACCCAGAGTACCAAGAGACCCAGTACTTC. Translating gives CASNPEYQETQYF.

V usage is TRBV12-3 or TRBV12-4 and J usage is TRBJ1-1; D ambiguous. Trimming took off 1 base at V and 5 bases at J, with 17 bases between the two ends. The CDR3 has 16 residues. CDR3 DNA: TGTGCCAGCAGTTTAGATTTAGGACCCCGGAGGACTGAAGCTTTCTTT. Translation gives CASSLDLGPRRTEAFF.

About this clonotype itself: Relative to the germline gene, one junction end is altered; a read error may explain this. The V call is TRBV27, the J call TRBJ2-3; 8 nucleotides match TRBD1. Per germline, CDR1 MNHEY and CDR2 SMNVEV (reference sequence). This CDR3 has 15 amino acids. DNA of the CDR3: TGTGCCAGCAGATACGGACAGGGTCCACCAGATACGCATTATTTT. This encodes CASRYGQGPPDTHYF.

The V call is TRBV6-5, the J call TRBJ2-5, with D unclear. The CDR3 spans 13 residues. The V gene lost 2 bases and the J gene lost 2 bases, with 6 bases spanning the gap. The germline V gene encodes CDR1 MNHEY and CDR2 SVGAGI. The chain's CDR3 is CASSYRRQETQYF. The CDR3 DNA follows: TGTGCCAGCAGTTACCGTAGGCAAGAGACCCAGTACTTC.

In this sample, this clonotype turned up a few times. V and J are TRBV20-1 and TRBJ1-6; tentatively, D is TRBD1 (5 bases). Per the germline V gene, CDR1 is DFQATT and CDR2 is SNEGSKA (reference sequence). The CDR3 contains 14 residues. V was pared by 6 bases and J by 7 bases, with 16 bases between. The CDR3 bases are TGCAGTGCACGGTCAGGCAGGGAAAATTCACCCCTCCACTTT. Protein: CSARSGRENSPLHF.

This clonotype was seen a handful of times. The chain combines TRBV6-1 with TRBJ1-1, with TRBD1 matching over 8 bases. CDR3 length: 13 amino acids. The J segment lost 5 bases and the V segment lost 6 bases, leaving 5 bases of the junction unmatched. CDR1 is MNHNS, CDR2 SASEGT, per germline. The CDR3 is CASRPDRGTEAFF. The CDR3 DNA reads TGTGCCAGCAGACCAGACAGGGGTACTGAAGCTTTCTTT.

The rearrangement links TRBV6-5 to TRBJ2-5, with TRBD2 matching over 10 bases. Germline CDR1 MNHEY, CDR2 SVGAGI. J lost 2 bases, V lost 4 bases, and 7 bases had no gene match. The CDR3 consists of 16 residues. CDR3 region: CASSLSGGAGQETQYF. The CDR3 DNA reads TGTGCCAGCAGTTTAAGCGGGGGGGCCGGGCAAGAGACCCAGTACTTC.

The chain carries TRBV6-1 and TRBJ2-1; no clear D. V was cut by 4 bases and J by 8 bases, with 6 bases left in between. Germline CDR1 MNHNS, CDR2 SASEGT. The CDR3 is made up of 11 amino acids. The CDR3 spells CASSVHDEQFF. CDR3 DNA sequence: TGTGCCAGCAGTGTGCATGATGAGCAGTTCTTC.

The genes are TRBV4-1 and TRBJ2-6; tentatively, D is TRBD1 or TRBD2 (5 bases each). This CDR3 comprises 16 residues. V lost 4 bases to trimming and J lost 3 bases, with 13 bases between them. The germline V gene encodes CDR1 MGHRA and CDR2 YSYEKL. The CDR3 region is CASSPPWGFGANVLTF. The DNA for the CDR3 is TGCGCCAGCAGCCCCCCGTGGGGGTTTGGGGCCAACGTCCTGACTTTC.

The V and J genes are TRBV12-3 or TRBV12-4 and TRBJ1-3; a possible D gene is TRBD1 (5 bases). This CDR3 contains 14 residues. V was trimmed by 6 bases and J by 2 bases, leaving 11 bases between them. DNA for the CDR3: TGTGCCAGCAGACCCGCCAGGGCTGGAAACACCATATATTTT. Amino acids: CASRPARAGNTIYF.

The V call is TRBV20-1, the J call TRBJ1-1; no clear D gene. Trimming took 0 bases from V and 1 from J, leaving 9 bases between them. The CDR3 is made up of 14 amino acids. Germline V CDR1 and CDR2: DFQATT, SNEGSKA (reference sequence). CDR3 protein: CSARDWGGNTEAFF. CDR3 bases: TGCAGTGCTAGAGATTGGGGAGGGAACACTGAAGCTTTCTTT.

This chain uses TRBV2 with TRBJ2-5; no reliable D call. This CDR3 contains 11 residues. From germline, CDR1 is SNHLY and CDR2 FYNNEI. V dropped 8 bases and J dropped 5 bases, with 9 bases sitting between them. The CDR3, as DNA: TGTGCCAGCTCTATGGGGGAGACCCAGTACTTC. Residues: CASSMGETQYF.

The CDR3 loop is CAWTTRVLVGEQYF. In DNA form, the CDR3 reads TGTGCCTGGACAACACGGGTCTTAGTCGGCGAGCAGTACTTC. This chain uses TRBV30 with TRBJ2-7; D gene uncertain. The CDR3 sequence is 14 residues long. Per the germline V gene, CDR1 is GTSNPN and CDR2 is SVGIG (reference sequence). V dropped 4 bases and J dropped 6 bases, with 19 bases sitting between them.

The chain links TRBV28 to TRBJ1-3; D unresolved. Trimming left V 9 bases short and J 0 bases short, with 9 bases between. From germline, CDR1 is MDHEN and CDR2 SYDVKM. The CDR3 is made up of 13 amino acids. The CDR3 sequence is CASRKLSGNTIYF. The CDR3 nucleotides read TGTGCCAGTCGGAAACTCTCTGGAAACACCATATATTTT.

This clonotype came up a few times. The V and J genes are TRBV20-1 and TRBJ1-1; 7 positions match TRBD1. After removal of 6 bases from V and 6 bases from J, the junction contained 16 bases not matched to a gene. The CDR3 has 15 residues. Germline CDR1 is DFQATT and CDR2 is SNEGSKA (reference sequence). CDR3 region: CSAAPLTGAGAEAFF. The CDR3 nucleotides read TGCAGTGCGGCCCCCCTAACAGGGGCTGGCGCTGAAGCTTTCTTT.

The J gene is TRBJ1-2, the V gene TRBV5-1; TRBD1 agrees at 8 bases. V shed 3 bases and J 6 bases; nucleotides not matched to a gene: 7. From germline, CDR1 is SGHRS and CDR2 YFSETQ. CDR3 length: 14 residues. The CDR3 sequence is CASSSSDRVNGYTF. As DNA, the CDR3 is TGCGCCAGCAGCTCCTCGGACAGGGTAAATGGCTACACCTTC.

The CDR3 region is CASSLRGQVAGSYNSPLHF. The CDR3 nucleotides read TGTGCCAGCAGTTTAAGGGGGCAGGTGGCTGGCTCCTATAATTCACCCCTCCACTTT. The J gene is TRBJ1-6, the V gene TRBV27, with 7 bases aligning to TRBD1. Germline lookup yields CDR1 MNHEY and CDR2 SMNVEV (reference sequence). The CDR3 sequence is 19 residues long. Unmatched junction bases numbered 10, after V lost 2 bases and J lost 0 bases.

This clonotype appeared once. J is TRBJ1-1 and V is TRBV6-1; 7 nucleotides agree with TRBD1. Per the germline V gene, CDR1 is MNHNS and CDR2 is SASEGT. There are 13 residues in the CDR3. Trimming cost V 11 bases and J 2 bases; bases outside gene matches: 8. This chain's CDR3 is CAGQQGTNTEAFF. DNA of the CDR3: TGTGCCGGCCAACAGGGGACCAACACTGAAGCTTTCTTT.

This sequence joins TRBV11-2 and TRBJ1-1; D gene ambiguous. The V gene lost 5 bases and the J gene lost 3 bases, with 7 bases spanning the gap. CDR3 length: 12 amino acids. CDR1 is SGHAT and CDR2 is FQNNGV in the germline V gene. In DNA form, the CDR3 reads TGTGCCAGCAGCCAATTAGACACTGAAGCTTTCTTT. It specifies CASSQLDTEAFF.

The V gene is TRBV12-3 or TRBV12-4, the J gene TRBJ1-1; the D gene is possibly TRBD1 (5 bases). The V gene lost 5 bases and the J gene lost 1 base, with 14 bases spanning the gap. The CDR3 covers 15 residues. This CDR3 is CASSNGRGGNTEAFF. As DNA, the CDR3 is TGTGCCAGCAGTAATGGACGCGGGGGGAACACTGAAGCTTTCTTT.

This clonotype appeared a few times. The CDR3 loop reads CASSPDLAGDQNIQYF. DNA for the CDR3: TGTGCCAGCAGCCCCGACTTAGCGGGGGACCAAAACATTCAGTACTTC. V and J are TRBV5-5 and TRBJ2-4; 9 bases are a match to TRBD2. The V and J ends lost 4 bases and 5 bases, in that order; junction bases with no gene match: 10. Per the germline V gene, CDR1 is SGHKS and CDR2 is YYEKEE (reference sequence). This CDR3 region has 16 residues.

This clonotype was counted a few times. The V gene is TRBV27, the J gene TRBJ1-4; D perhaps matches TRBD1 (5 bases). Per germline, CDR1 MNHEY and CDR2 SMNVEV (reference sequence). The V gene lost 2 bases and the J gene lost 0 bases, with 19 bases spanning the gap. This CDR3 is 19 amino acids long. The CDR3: CASSLDGRDAAATNEKLFF. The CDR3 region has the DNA TGTGCCAGCAGTTTAGATGGCCGGGACGCAGCTGCAACTAATGAAAAACTGTTTTTT. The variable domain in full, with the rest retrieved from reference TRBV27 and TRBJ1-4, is EAQVTQNPRYLITVTGKKLTVTCSQNMNHEYMSWYRQDPGLGLRQIYYSMNVEVTDKGDVPEGYKVSRKEKRNFPLILESPSPNQTSLYFCASSLDGRDAAATNEKLFFGSGTQLSVL.